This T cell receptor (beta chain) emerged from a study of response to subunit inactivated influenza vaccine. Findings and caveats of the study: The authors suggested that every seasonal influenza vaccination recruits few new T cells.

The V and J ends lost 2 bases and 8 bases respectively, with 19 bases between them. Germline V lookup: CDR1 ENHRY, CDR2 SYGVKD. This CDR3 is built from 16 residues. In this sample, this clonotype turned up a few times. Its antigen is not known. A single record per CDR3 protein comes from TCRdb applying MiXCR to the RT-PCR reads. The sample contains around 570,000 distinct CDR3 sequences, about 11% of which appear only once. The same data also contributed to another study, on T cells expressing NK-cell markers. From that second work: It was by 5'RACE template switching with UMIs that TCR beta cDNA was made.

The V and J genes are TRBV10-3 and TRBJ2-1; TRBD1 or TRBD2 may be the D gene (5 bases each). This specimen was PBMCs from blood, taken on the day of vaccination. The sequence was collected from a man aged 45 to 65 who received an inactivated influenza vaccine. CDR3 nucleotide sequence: TGTGCCATCAGTGAGACCATCCGGGGCCGTTTGGATGAGCAGTTCTTC. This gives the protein CAISETIRGRLDEQFF.